The source of this T cell receptor (beta chain) is a study of T cell repertoires in cytomegalovirus infection. Background on the study: In the study, CMV epitopes included recently identified HLA-C-restricted and well-studied HLA-B-restricted ones. The public TCR beta signatures pointed to both CMV infection and matching HLA type.

General study points: Individuals carrying CMV plus the relevant HLA were identified by cumulative frequency of public TCR beta families. CMV-specific TCR beta clonotypes restricted by HLA-C were the ones dominating the ex vivo response.

A note on this clonotype: The antigen is unknown.

TCRdb re-called the reads through MiXCR, storing one row per CDR3 protein. The data hold about 37,000 distinct CDR3 sequences, with about 48% observed a single time. This CDR3 has 20 residues. From germline, CDR1 is KGHDR and CDR2 SFDVKD. Germline trimming cut 1 base from V and 0 bases from J; bases unmatched to any gene: 16. This chain joins TRBV24-1 and TRBJ2-5; 7 bases map to TRBD1. The TCR was taken from a human donor in good health (CMV status not recorded). Some clones in this sample may be carry-over from other donors' samples. The specimen was CD8+ T cells from cultured PBMCs, collected from culture after CMV antigen stimulation. CDR3 sequence: CATSDLRPCEGAMYQETQYF. As DNA, the CDR3 is TGTGCCACCAGTGATTTAAGGCCTTGTGAGGGGGCCATGTACCAAGAGACCCAGTACTTC.